These T cell receptor beta chains were read from a single sample in a study of OX40 agonist ivuxolimab in advanced cancers. Measured with immunoSEQ multiplex PCR; TCRdb has only the in-frame clones, and not every one. Of approximately 60,000 clones in the sample, roughly 84% were seen once. Source: CD4+ or CD8+ T cells sorted from blood, taken in a trial of the OX40 agonist ivuxolimab. These receptors originate from an adult with an advanced solid tumor such as melanoma, head and neck, liver or kidney cancer. Both conserved end residues are part of each CDR3. D genes are given only for firm matches. Clone size is not always given. Where it is, it says once, few, many or a class for expanded clones.

J gene	clone size	V gene	D gene	CDR3 DNA	CDR3 protein
TRBJ2-3	NA	TRBV5-1	NA	TGCGCCAGCAGGGTCTTCACAGATACGCAGTATTTT	CASRVFTDTQYF
TRBJ2-7	NA	TRBV6-5	TRBD1	TGTGCCAGCAGTTCAACCGGGACAGTCCCCTACGAGCAGTACTTC	CASSSTGTVPYEQYF
TRBJ1-2	NA	TRBV6-5	TRBD1	TGTGCCAGCAGTCCCACAGGGGGACGAGGCTACACCTTC	CASSPTGGRGYTF
TRBJ2-1	NA	TRBV5-1	TRBD2	TGCGCCAGCAGCCTCCCCTCTCTAGCGGGAGGGGTGAATGAGCAGTTCTTC	CASSLPSLAGGVNEQFF
TRBJ1-5	NA	TRBV15	NA	TGTGCCACCAGCAGTGACACGGGCCAGCCCCAGCATTTT	CATSSDTGQPQHF
TRBJ2-3	NA	TRBV9	NA	TGTGCCAGCAGCGTAGGACCCGGCTCAGTAGATACGCAGTATTTT	CASSVGPGSVDTQYF
TRBJ1-1	NA	TRBV29-1	NA	TGCAGCGTTGATGGGGAAATGTACACTGAAGCTTTCTTT	CSVDGEMYTEAFF
TRBJ1-1	NA	TRBV5-1	NA	TGCGCCAGCAGCCCCGCACACTCTGAGACTGAAGCTTTCTTT	CASSPAHSETEAFF
TRBJ1-1	NA	TRBV9	NA	TGTGCCAGCAGCGTAGATGGTCTCATGAACACTGAAGCTTTCTTT	CASSVDGLMNTEAFF
TRBJ2-5	NA	TRBV5-1	TRBD1	TGCGCCAGCAGCTTCATTCAGGGGGAAGAGACCCAGTACTTC	CASSFIQGEETQYF
TRBJ2-2	NA	TRBV30	NA	TGTGCCTGGAGTGTACGCGGAAAGGCTCGGTCCGGGGAGCTGTTTTTT	CAWSVRGKARSGELFF
TRBJ1-5	once	TRBV2	NA	TGTGCCAGCAGCGGGGCCCCCGGCGAGCCCCAGCATTTT	CASSGAPGEPQHF
TRBJ2-7	once	TRBV28	NA	TGTGCCAGCAGTTCTCGCCAGGAATTATCGCCCTACGAGCAGTACTTC	CASSSRQELSPYEQYF
TRBJ1-4	NA	TRBV7-2	NA	TGTGCCAGCAGCCTTGGACAGACACGGGAAAAACTGTTTTTT	CASSLGQTREKLFF
TRBJ2-2	NA	TRBV4-1	NA	TGCGCCAGCAGCCCCGAAACCGGGGAGCTGTTTTTT	CASSPETGELFF
TRBJ1-2	NA	TRBV30	NA	TGTGCCTGGAGATCTACGGGGGTGGTGGGAGGCTACACCTTC	CAWRSTGVVGGYTF
TRBJ1-4	NA	TRBV4-2	NA	TGTGCCAGCAGCTTTAGTCGGGGTGAAAAACTGTTTTTT	CASSFSRGEKLFF
TRBJ2-5	NA	TRBV6-5	NA	TGTGCCAGCAGACCCCTCACGTCGGAGACCCAGTACTTC	CASRPLTSETQYF
TRBJ2-7	NA	TRBV18	NA	TGTGCCAGCTCACCCCCAGGGGCCTACGAGCAGTACTTC	CASSPPGAYEQYF
TRBJ1-3	few	TRBV18	NA	TGTGCCAGCTCACAAGGACAGATGAGCTCTGGAAACACCATATATTTT	CASSQGQMSSGNTIYF
TRBJ1-4	NA	TRBV27	TRBD1	TGTGCCAGCAGTTTCCAGGAGCGACAGGGAGGTCGTGGAAAACTGTTTTTT	CASSFQERQGGRGKLFF
TRBJ2-1	NA	TRBV29-1	TRBD2	TGCAGCGCCAATAGCGGGGGGCTTTACAATGAGCAGTTCTTC	CSANSGGLYNEQFF
TRBJ2-2	NA	TRBV27	NA	TGTGCCAGCGTGGGAACGGGCGGGGCGAACACCGGGGAGCTGTTTTTT	CASVGTGGANTGELFF
TRBJ1-6	NA	TRBV14	TRBD1	TGTGCCAGCAGCCAAGAAGCCGGGACAGCTAATTCACCCCTCCACTTT	CASSQEAGTANSPLHF
TRBJ1-1	NA	TRBV28	TRBD1	TGTGCCACCAGGATGACAGGGAATACTGAAGCTTTCTTT	CATRMTGNTEAFF
TRBJ2-2	NA	TRBV28	NA	TGTGCCAGCAGTTTTCTGGAGAGCGGGGAGCTGTTTTTT	CASSFLESGELFF
TRBJ2-5	few	TRBV27	NA	TGTGCCAGCAGTTCCGTAGCTGGAGAGACCCAGTACTTC	CASSSVAGETQYF
TRBJ2-3	NA	TRBV4-1	TRBD2	TGCGCCAGCAGCCGACTAGCGGGGGGGAACACAGATACGCAGTATTTT	CASSRLAGGNTDTQYF
TRBJ2-1	NA	TRBV5-1	TRBD2	TGCGCCAGCAGCAGGGATAGCGGGAGGGCGTACAATGAGCAGTTCTTC	CASSRDSGRAYNEQFF
TRBJ2-3	once	TRBV7-3	NA	TGTGCCAGCAGCTCCGCCGGCCCAGATACGCAGTATTTT	CASSSAGPDTQYF
TRBJ2-7	NA	TRBV6-6	TRBD1	TGTGCCAGCAGTTACTTCGGACAGGGCTACGAGCAGTACTTC	CASSYFGQGYEQYF
TRBJ2-1	NA	TRBV5-1	TRBD1	TGCGCCAGCAGCTTGGTACAGGGGTTCTACAATGAGCAGTTCTTC	CASSLVQGFYNEQFF
TRBJ2-7	NA	TRBV28	NA	TGTGCCAGCAGAACTGGCCGCTCCTACGAGCAGTACTTC	CASRTGRSYEQYF
TRBJ2-1	NA	TRBV4-1	NA	TGCGCCAGCAGCCAAGTGGCCCGGACAGCCCGGGATGAGCAGTTCTTC	CASSQVARTARDEQFF
TRBJ1-2	few	TRBV4-3	NA	TGCGCCAGCAGCCAAGGGGCACAAACCAACTATGGCTACACCTTC	CASSQGAQTNYGYTF
TRBJ1-6	NA	TRBV19	NA	TGTGCCAGTAGTATTACTAGCTCCTATAATTCACCCCTCCACTTT	CASSITSSYNSPLHF
TRBJ1-2	NA	TRBV5-8	NA	TGTGCCAGCAGCTTCCAGGGGTTCCTCGGCTACACCTTC	CASSFQGFLGYTF
TRBJ1-5	NA	TRBV11-2	NA	TGTGCCAGCAGCTTACAGGGAGGTCAGCCCCAGCATTTT	CASSLQGGQPQHF
TRBJ2-7	NA	TRBV12-5	TRBD1	TGTGCTAGTGGCCGGGACAGCCATTACGAGCAGTACTTC	CASGRDSHYEQYF
TRBJ1-3	NA	TRBV6-6	NA	TGTGCCAGCTTACTGCTCTCTGGAAACACCATATATTTT	CASLLLSGNTIYF
TRBJ1-1	NA	TRBV6-6	NA	TGTGCCAGCAGTTCCGACACGAACACTGAAGCTTTCTTT	CASSSDTNTEAFF
TRBJ2-3	NA	TRBV4-2	NA	TGTGCCAGCAGCCAAAACCCCCCCCACGAGGGGGTTGGAGATACGCAGTATTTT	CASSQNPPHEGVGDTQYF
TRBJ1-5	NA	TRBV7-9	NA	TGTGCCAGCAGCTTAACGGGGCAGGGCAATCAGCCCCAGCATTTT	CASSLTGQGNQPQHF
TRBJ1-5	NA	TRBV28	NA	TGTGCCAGCAGTTTATACGCAGGAGGGAGCAATCAGCCCCAGCATTTT	CASSLYAGGSNQPQHF
TRBJ1-4	NA	TRBV15	NA	TGTGCCACCAGCCCTCTCGGGTGGGGGGCTGAAAAACTGTTTTTT	CATSPLGWGAEKLFF
TRBJ2-6	NA	TRBV28	TRBD1	TGTGCCAGCAGTGCAGGGGGCTCTGGGGCCAACGTCCTGACTTTC	CASSAGGSGANVLTF
TRBJ2-2	NA	TRBV27	TRBD2	TGTGCCAGCACCCCGGGACTAGCGGGACAAGCGAACACCGGGGAGCTGTTTTTT	CASTPGLAGQANTGELFF
TRBJ1-2	NA	TRBV5-6	NA	TGTGCCAGCAGCTTCCTGGACGGAAGGAACTATGGCTACACCTTC	CASSFLDGRNYGYTF
TRBJ1-2	few	TRBV18	NA	TGTGCCAGCTCACTCGACAGCGAAGGCTACACCTTC	CASSLDSEGYTF
TRBJ2-1	NA	TRBV29-1	NA	TGCAGCGCCTACGGCAATGAGCAGTTCTTC	CSAYGNEQFF
TRBJ2-1	NA	TRBV10-3	TRBD2	TGTGCCATCAGTGAGTCCCGGGAGGGCCACCGGAATGAGCAGTTCTTC	CAISESREGHRNEQFF
TRBJ1-6	few	TRBV20-1	NA	TGCAGTGCTAGTATTGGGTTGGCCCTCCACTTT	CSASIGLALHF
TRBJ1-1	NA	TRBV6-5	NA	TGTGCCAGTGCCAAGTGGGGGAGGGAAACTGAAGCTTTCTTT	CASAKWGRETEAFF
TRBJ2-7	once	TRBV6-5	TRBD2	TGTGCCAGCAGTACAGGGACTAGCGGAAGCTACGAGCAGTACTTC	CASSTGTSGSYEQYF